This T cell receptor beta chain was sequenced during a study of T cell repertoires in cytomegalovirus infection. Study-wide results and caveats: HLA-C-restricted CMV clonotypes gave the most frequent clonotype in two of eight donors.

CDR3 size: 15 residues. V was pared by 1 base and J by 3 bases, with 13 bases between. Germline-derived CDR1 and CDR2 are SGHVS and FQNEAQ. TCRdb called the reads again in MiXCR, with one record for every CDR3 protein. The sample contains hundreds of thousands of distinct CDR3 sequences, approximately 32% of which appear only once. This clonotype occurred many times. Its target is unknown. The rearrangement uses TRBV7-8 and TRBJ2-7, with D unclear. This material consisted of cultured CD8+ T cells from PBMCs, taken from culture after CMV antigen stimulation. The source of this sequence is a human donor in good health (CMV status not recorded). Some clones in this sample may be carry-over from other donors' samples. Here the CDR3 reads CASSLVTSTFYEQYF. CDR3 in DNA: TGTGCCAGCAGCTTAGTGACTTCTACATTCTACGAGCAGTACTTC. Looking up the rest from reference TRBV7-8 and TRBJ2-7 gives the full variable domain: GAGVSQSPRYKVAKRGQDVALRCDPISGHVSLFWYQQALGQGPEFLTYFQNEAQLDKSGLPSDRFFAERPEGSVSTLKIQRTQQEDSAVYLCASSLVTSTFYEQYFGPGTRLTVT.